This T cell receptor beta chain was sequenced during a study of cytomegalovirus exposure and HLA in healthy donors. Study outcomes and limitations: Later, TCR association rates were found to vary by HLA locus, highest for DRB1 and lowest for HLA-C. The study designated roughly 160 TCR beta chains cytomegalovirus-associated.

V lost 6 bases to trimming and J lost 5 bases, with 8 bases between them. The CDR3 consists of 13 residues. CDR1 is LNHDA and CDR2 is SQIVND in the germline V gene (reference sequence). PCR employed 60 Vbeta and 13 Jbeta primers. The method was immunoSEQ multiplex PCR; TCRdb's version includes in-frame clones alone and lacks a portion of them. The sample has some 150,000 clones, about 65% seen once. Concerning this clone: The antigen is undetermined.

The TCR was taken from a woman aged 25 to 39 in good health and CMV-seronegative. What was sequenced was PBMCs. The V gene is TRBV19, the J gene TRBJ1-6, with D perhaps TRBD1 (5 bases). The CDR3 loop is CASRTGDNSPLHF. Written as DNA, the CDR3 is TGTGCCAGTAGAACAGGAGATAATTCACCCCTCCACTTT.